The 10 T cell receptor beta chains given below trace back to one sample, sequenced in a study of blood T cells in healthy people across ages. A sample-barcoded 5' primer and a J-beta primer mix were used in a second PCR of about 7 to 12 cycles. TCRdb reprocessed the 5' RACE reads via MiXCR and lists one record per CDR3 protein. The sample yields 1,500,000 or so distinct CDR3 sequences, around 55% seen once. Source material: blood. These receptors were taken from a man aged 18 to 30 in good health.

This clonotype was found a few times. This chain uses TRBV29-1 with TRBJ1-2; TRBD1 is a possible D gene (5 bases). The CDR3 consists of 12 residues. Trimming removed 3 bases at V and 8 bases at J, with 13 bases between. Germline V gene data show CDR1 as SQVTM and CDR2 as ANQGSEA. CDR3 in DNA: TGCAGCGTTGAGTGGGGGATCAGGGGCTACACCTTC. Translating it yields CSVEWGIRGYTF.

The chain links TRBV21-1 to TRBJ2-7; the table's D call, TRBD2, has no DNA check behind it. TRBV21-1 is classified as a pseudogene. CDR3 length equals 13 residues. DNA for the CDR3: TGTGCCAGCAGCCCCGAGCGGGACTACGAGCAGTACTTC. Its translation: CASSPERDYEQYF.

This clonotype has a handful of counts. The J gene is TRBJ1-5, the V gene TRBV27, with D possibly being TRBD1 (6 bases). This CDR3 has 17 amino acids. Germline CDR1 and CDR2: MNHEY and SMNVEV (reference sequence). V gave up 0 bases and J gave up 1 base, with 13 bases separating them. The CDR3 coding sequence is TGTGCCAGCAGTTTATCTCCGGTAGGGGGGAGCAATCAGCCCCAGCATTTT. Its protein is CASSLSPVGGSNQPQHF.

This clonotype was detected many times. V usage is TRBV20-1 and J usage is TRBJ2-2; 8 positions match TRBD2. Germline trimming cut 4 bases from V and 3 bases from J; bases unmatched to any gene: 7. CDR1 and CDR2 (germline): DFQATT, SNEGSKA (reference sequence). The CDR3 extends over 15 amino acids. The CDR3 bases are TGCAGTGCTAAATCGGGACTAGGGGACACCGGGGAGCTGTTTTTT. As protein: CSAKSGLGDTGELFF.

The V call is TRBV7-9, the J call TRBJ1-2; TRBD1 agrees at 8 bases. Unmatched junction bases numbered 4, after V lost 5 bases and J lost 2 bases. Germline CDR1 SEHNR, CDR2 FQNEAQ (reference sequence). This CDR3 comprises 14 residues. CDR3 protein: CASSPDRENYGYTF. DNA for the CDR3: TGTGCCAGCAGCCCGGACAGGGAAAACTATGGCTACACCTTC.

This clonotype was seen more than once but under ten times. The rearrangement uses TRBV6-2 or TRBV6-3 and TRBJ2-5; D remains unclear. V lost 6 bases to trimming and J lost 5 bases, with 19 bases between them. This CDR3 comprises 15 residues. Germline V gene lookup returns CDR1 MNHEY and CDR2 SVGEGT. The DNA for the CDR3 is TGTGCCAGCAGCAAGACGCGCCCCGGGTGGGAGACCCAGTACTTC. Residues: CASSKTRPGWETQYF.

The chain joins TRBV25-1 to TRBJ1-5; TRBD1 is a possible D gene (6 bases). V was cut by 4 bases and J by 6 bases, with 10 bases left in between. This CDR3 is built from 13 residues. Germline CDR1 reads MGHDK; CDR2 reads SYGVNS. CDR3 nucleotide sequence: TGTGCCAGCAGTGGTCCAGGGGCTCAGCCCCAGCATTTT. Protein sequence: CASSGPGAQPQHF.

This clonotype was counted a few times. The chain combines TRBV29-1 with TRBJ2-5; no definite D call. The CDR3 has 13 residues. V was clipped by 4 bases and J by 1 base, with 10 bases between them. Germline V gene lookup returns CDR1 SQVTM and CDR2 ANQGSEA. CDR3 residues: CSVVGPGQETQYF. Here the CDR3 DNA reads TGCAGCGTTGTGGGCCCGGGCCAAGAGACCCAGTACTTC.

This clonotype was observed a handful of times. The chain joins TRBV7-9 to TRBJ2-7; D gene ambiguous. The length of the CDR3 is 12 residues. The V gene's germline CDR1 is SEHNR and CDR2 FQNEAQ (reference sequence). With 5 bases removed from V and 6 bases from J, the gap between germline ends came to 11 bases. CDR3 DNA: TGTGCCAGCAGCCCGTGGGCTTTCGAGCAGTACTTC. Its translation is CASSPWAFEQYF.

There are a few counts of this clonotype. This sequence joins TRBV10-3 and TRBJ1-4; D gene unclear. The CDR3 is 15 residues long. V was cut by 0 bases and J by 3 bases, with 8 bases left in between. Germline values: CDR1 ENHRY, CDR2 SYGVKD. The CDR3 reads CAISESGTSNEKLFF. The CDR3 nucleotides are TGTGCCATCAGTGAGTCGGGCACCTCTAATGAAAAACTGTTTTTT.